One sample yielded the 17 T cell receptor beta chains listed below, sequenced in a study of blood T cells in healthy people across ages. Using a J-beta primer mix together with a sample-barcoded 5' primer, a second PCR was run for about 6 to 12 cycles. TCRdb re-called the 5' RACE reads with MiXCR, one entry per CDR3 protein. The sample carries roughly 1,800,000 distinct CDR3 sequences, 49% recorded once. Sequences were obtained from blood. All receptors come from a woman aged 35 to 49 in good health.

The chain is built from TRBV12-3 or TRBV12-4 and TRBJ1-4; D is uncertain. This CDR3 contains 14 residues. V lost 3 bases and J lost 3, with 8 bases in between. The CDR3 reads CASSFRQSNEKLFF. In DNA, the CDR3 is TGTGCCAGCAGTTTTCGCCAGTCTAATGAAAAACTGTTTTTT.

The V and J genes are TRBV12-3 or TRBV12-4 and TRBJ2-6; 8 bases fit TRBD1. This CDR3 is built from 18 residues. The ends lost 5 bases at V and 0 bases at J; junction bases unmatched: 9. The CDR3 sequence is CASSRPGQDYSGANVLTF. The CDR3 DNA is TGTGCCAGCAGTCGCCCGGGACAGGACTACTCTGGGGCCAACGTCCTGACTTTC.

This CDR3 reads CASSFGGWGETQYF. The CDR3, as DNA: TGTGCCAGCAGCTTTGGGGGCTGGGGAGAGACCCAGTACTTC. This chain connects TRBV11-3 to TRBJ2-4; weak D call: TRBD1 (6 bases). The DNA end is a closer match to TRBJ2-5, so the J assignment may be wrong. CDR1 and CDR2 from the germline V gene are SGHNT and YENEEA. The CDR3 consists of 14 residues.

The chain carries TRBV28 and TRBJ2-5, with 11 bases aligning to TRBD2. Germline V CDR1 and CDR2: MDHEN, SYDVKM. The CDR3 consists of 17 residues. V was clipped by 5 bases and J by 2 bases; unmatched bases: 10. The CDR3 region is CASSRRLLAGGQETQYF. The CDR3 DNA sequence: TGTGCCAGCAGTCGAAGACTTTTAGCGGGGGGGCAAGAGACCCAGTACTTC.

This chain joins TRBV7-9 and TRBJ2-1; D call uncertain. This CDR3 is built from 14 residues. CDR1 is SEHNR and CDR2 is FQNEAQ in the germline V gene (reference sequence). V dropped 2 bases and J dropped 10 bases, with 15 bases sitting between them. The CDR3 DNA is TGTGCCAGCAGCTTAACGGTCAGGAGCGACGAGCAGTTCTTC. Translation gives CASSLTVRSDEQFF.

The V gene is TRBV29-1, the J gene TRBJ1-5, with 9 bases aligning to TRBD1. Germline V CDR1 and CDR2: SQVTM, ANQGSEA. This CDR3 has 12 amino acids. Trimming removed 5 bases from V and 7 bases from J; junction bases left unmatched: 3. CDR3 in DNA: TGCAGCGTTAGGGACAGGGAGCAGCCCCAGCATTTT. It translates to CSVRDREQPQHF.

Details on this clonotype: The germline gene is not matched at one end of the junction; a read error may be the cause. The V and J genes are TRBV7-7 and TRBJ2-7; 8 bases align to TRBD2. The J call is doubtful: the DNA matches TRBJ2-5 better. The CDR3 length is 15 residues. From germline, CDR1 is SSHAT and CDR2 FNYEAQ (reference sequence). This CDR3 reads CASSSLAGEEETQYF. The CDR3 DNA reads TGTGCTAGCAGCTCCCTAGCGGGCGAGGAAGAGACCCAGTACTTC.

This clonotype was observed a few times. The chain is built from TRBV6-2 or TRBV6-3 and TRBJ2-3, with 9 bases aligning to TRBD1. The CDR3 consists of 14 residues. The junction had 4 bases not matched to a gene; V was cut back by 3 bases and J by 6 bases. The germline CDR1 and CDR2 sequences are MNHEY and SVGEGT. DNA for the CDR3: TGTGCCAGCAGTTATCACAGGGGGCTCGATACGCAGTATTTT. As protein: CASSYHRGLDTQYF.

Many counts were recorded for this clonotype. The genes are TRBV29-1 and TRBJ2-3; 8 bases map to TRBD2. CDR1 and CDR2 (germline): SQVTM, ANQGSEA. J lost 2 bases, V lost 6 bases, and 10 bases had no gene match. The CDR3 sequence is 15 residues long. The CDR3: CSVGATSGFTDTQYF. The CDR3 bases are TGCAGCGTCGGGGCAACTAGCGGTTTCACAGATACGCAGTATTTT.

This clonotype was observed a handful of times. The rearrangement links TRBV29-1 to TRBJ1-6, with 7 bases lining up with TRBD1. This CDR3 spans 14 amino acids. CDR1 is SQVTM and CDR2 is ANQGSEA in the germline V gene. CDR3 loop: CRQSYRGFVGPLHF. The CDR3, as DNA: TGCAGACAATCCTACAGGGGCTTCGTAGGCCCCCTCCACTTT.

This clonotype was recorded once. The V gene is TRBV27, the J gene TRBJ2-5; D remains unclear. Germline CDR1 and CDR2: MNHEY and SMNVEV (reference sequence). Trimming took off 4 bases at V and 5 bases at J, with 11 bases between the two ends. This CDR3 contains 13 residues. DNA of the CDR3: TGTGCCAGCAGTTCACAGATCGCCGAGACCCAGTACTTC. Translation: CASSSQIAETQYF.

This clonotype showed up just a few times. V gene TRBV27 combines with J gene TRBJ1-2; D gene unclear. Germline assignment: CDR1 MNHEY and CDR2 SMNVEV (reference sequence). The germline V and J ends were trimmed by 0 bases and 4 bases, with 12 bases remaining between them. The CDR3 is made up of 15 amino acids. CDR3 amino acids: CASSLSVSPGYGYTF. For the CDR3, the DNA is TGTGCCAGCAGTTTATCAGTCTCCCCGGGCTATGGCTACACCTTC.

The chain is built from TRBV20-1 and TRBJ2-4, with TRBD2 matching over 11 bases. The end of the DNA aligns better with TRBJ2-5, so the J call may be wrong. This CDR3 has 18 residues. Germline CDR1 reads DFQATT; CDR2 reads SNEGSKA (reference sequence). The chain's CDR3 is CSARGWLAGGPVGETQYF. The CDR3 DNA is TGCAGTGCTAGAGGGTGGTTAGCGGGGGGGCCGGTTGGGGAGACCCAGTACTTC.

This chain connects TRBV7-2 to TRBJ2-1, with D possibly called TRBD1 or TRBD2 (5 bases each). CDR3 length: 14 residues. Trimming removed 5 bases from V and 9 bases from J, with 17 bases in between. Germline CDR1 SGHTA, CDR2 FQGNSA. As DNA, the CDR3 is TGTGCCAGCAGCGGGGACGGGCGCAAAGGTGAGCAGTTCTTC. It encodes CASSGDGRKGEQFF.

The chain links TRBV4-2 to TRBJ2-5, with 11 bases matching TRBD2. Germline values: CDR1 LGHNA, CDR2 YNFKEQ. With V trimmed by 4 bases and J by 2 bases, 9 bases remained unmatched. This CDR3 contains 17 residues. The CDR3 reads CASSPSSSGGLQETQYF. In nucleotides, the CDR3 is TGTGCCAGCAGCCCCTCTTCTAGCGGGGGGTTACAAGAGACCCAGTACTTC.

V and J are TRBV20-1 and TRBJ1-2, with unresolved D. Between the trimmed V and J ends, which lost 4 bases and 6 bases, there was a span of 12 bases. The germline CDR1 and CDR2 sequences are DFQATT and SNEGSKA (reference sequence). CDR3 length: 12 residues. CDR3 loop: CSATSIFNGYTF. The CDR3 nucleotides are TGCAGTGCTACCTCTATTTTCAATGGCTACACCTTC.

This CDR3 is CSAGGGDYGYTF. The CDR3 nucleotides read TGCAGTGCGGGCGGAGGGGACTATGGCTACACCTTC. This chain links TRBV20-1 with TRBJ1-2; D is possibly TRBD1 (5 bases). This CDR3 contains 12 residues. Germline V gene lookup returns CDR1 DFQATT and CDR2 SNEGSKA (reference sequence). V dropped 6 bases and J dropped 3 bases, with 11 bases sitting between them.